This T cell receptor (beta chain) appears in the sequencing data of a study of breast tumors, draining lymph nodes, adjacent tissues. Study-level findings and limits: Data only fit, rather than demonstrated, lymph node origin of most tumor T cells. Compared with basal-like, luminal-like tumors shared significantly more repertoire with nontumor tissue.

The CDR3 is 14 amino acids. CDR1 is MNHEY, CDR2 SVGEGT, per germline. TCRdb reanalysed the multiplex PCR reads using MiXCR and keeps one entry per CDR3 protein. The sample holds 150,000 or so distinct CDR3 sequences, about 30% seen once. Concerning this clonotype itself: Its specificity is unknown.

Breast cancer patients provided tissue from their axillary draining lymph nodes. The sample was axillary lymph node tissue. The chain couples TRBV6-2 or TRBV6-3 to TRBJ1-4; tentatively, D is TRBD1 (5 bases). The DNA end is more similar to TRBJ1-1, so the J call may be wrong. The TCR originated in a female donor with breast cancer. Some clones in this sample may be carry-over from other donors' samples. The CDR3 region has the DNA TGTGCCAGCAGTTACCTCCAGGGAATCACTGAAGCTTTCTTT. This sequence encodes CASSYLQGITEAFF.